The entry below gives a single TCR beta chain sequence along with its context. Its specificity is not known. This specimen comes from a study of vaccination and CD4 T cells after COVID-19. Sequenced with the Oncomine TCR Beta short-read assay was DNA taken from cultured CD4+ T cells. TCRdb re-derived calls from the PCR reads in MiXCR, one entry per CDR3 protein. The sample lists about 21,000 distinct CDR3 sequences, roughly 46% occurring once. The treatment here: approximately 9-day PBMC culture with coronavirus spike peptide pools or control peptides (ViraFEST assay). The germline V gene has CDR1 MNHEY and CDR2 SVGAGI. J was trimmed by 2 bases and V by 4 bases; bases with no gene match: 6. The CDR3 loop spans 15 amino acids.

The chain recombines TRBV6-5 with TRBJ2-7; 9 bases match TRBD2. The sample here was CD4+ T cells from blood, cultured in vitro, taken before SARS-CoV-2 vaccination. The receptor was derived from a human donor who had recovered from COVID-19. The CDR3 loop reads CASSLGTSPTYEQYF. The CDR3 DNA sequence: TGTGCCAGCAGTTTAGGGACTAGCCCTACCTACGAGCAGTACTTC.